This T cell receptor (beta chain) was profiled in a study of T cell responses to AZD1222 COVID-19 vaccine. About this clone itself: Its antigen is not identified.

The CDR3 has 14 amino acids. V lost 0 bases to trimming and J lost 3 bases, with 10 bases between them. From germline, CDR1 is SGHDT and CDR2 YYEEEE. The data were produced by immunoSEQ multiplex PCR, yet TCRdb's version contains in-frame clones alone and is incomplete. The profile shows under 95,000 clones, roughly nine tenths of them singletons. The study's findings and limits: Among those given AZD1222, only 6 or 7 were seropositive at baseline. Donors in the cohort were predominantly white British and more often female, and clonal diversity was possibly underestimated.

The receptor's source is an adult in good health. V gene TRBV5-6 combines with J gene TRBJ2-7, with D possibly being TRBD2 (5 bases). The sample in question was peripheral blood, obtained on day 0 of AZD1222 vaccination. CDR3 nucleotides: TGTGCCAGCAGCTTGGCGGGGATCTACTACGAGCAGTACTTC. This translates into CASSLAGIYYEQYF.